The clone carrying this T cell receptor beta chain has a handful of counts. Antigen specificity is unknown. Trimming shortened V by 7 bases and J by 1 base, and 16 bases separated the two germline ends. The CDR3 has 15 amino acids. Germline CDR1 and CDR2: SEHNR and FQNEAQ (reference sequence). The data originate from a study of CD8+ T cells in alopecia areata. Study observations and caveats: Normal scalp had lower clonality than lesional scalp, with alopecia totalis/universalis lesions showing this most strongly. Sharing of TCRs across patients appeared less clear than in mice, possibly for HLA-related reasons.

The sequencing template was cDNA reverse transcribed from extracted RNA. The data were produced by immunoSEQ multiplex PCR, yet TCRdb's version contains in-frame clones alone and is incomplete. The table lists 100,000 to 150,000 clones, around two fifths of them singletons. Alopecia areata patients gave lesional scalp punch biopsies and peripheral blood samples. Using a FACSAria, the CD4+ and CD8+ T cells were sorted from the PBMCs. The sequenced sample was CD4+ T cells sorted from blood. This receptor was obtained from a human donor with alopecia areata. The gene calls are TRBV7-9 and TRBJ2-5; D remains ambiguous. The CDR3 spells CASTLSSLIQETQYF. The CDR3 nucleotides read TGTGCCAGCACCCTTAGCAGCTTGATCCAAGAGACCCAGTACTTC.